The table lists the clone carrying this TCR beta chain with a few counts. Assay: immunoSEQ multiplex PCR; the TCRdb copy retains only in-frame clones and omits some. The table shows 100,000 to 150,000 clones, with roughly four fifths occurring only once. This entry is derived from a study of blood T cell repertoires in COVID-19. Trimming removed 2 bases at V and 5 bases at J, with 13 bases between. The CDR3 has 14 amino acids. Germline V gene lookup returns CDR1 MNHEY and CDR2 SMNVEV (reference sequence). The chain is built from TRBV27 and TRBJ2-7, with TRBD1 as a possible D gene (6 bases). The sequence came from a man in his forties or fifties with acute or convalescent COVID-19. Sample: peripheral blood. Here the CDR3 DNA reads TGTGCCAGCAGTTTACAAGGCAGGGGCCACGAGCAGTACTTC. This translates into CASSLQGRGHEQYF.